One sample yielded the 29 T cell receptor beta chains listed below, sequenced in a study of cytomegalovirus exposure and HLA in healthy donors. PCR used 60 Vbeta primers and 13 Jbeta primers. Profiling relied on immunoSEQ multiplex PCR, and the TCRdb table lists in-frame clones only, not all of them. The sample lists about 160,000 clones; roughly 84% were seen once. The sequenced sample was PBMCs. The receptors here all came from a man between 18 and 35 years old in good health and CMV-seropositive.

The rearrangement links TRBV9 to TRBJ1-1; D is unresolved. The V gene lost 0 bases and the J gene lost 1 base, with 13 bases spanning the gap. Germline loops: CDR1 SGDLS, CDR2 YYNGEE. The length of the CDR3 is 16 residues. The CDR3 nucleotides read TGTGCCAGCAGCGTAGGTGGCAGTACCCCGAACACTGAAGCTTTCTTT. It is translated as CASSVGGSTPNTEAFF.

V usage is TRBV27 and J usage is TRBJ1-1; no reliable D call. Germline CDR1 reads MNHEY; CDR2 reads SMNVEV (reference sequence). This CDR3 is built from 14 residues. Trimming left V 3 bases short and J 1 base short, with 9 bases between. Here the CDR3 reads CASSFNGKNTEAFF. CDR3 nucleotides: TGTGCCAGCAGTTTTAACGGGAAGAACACTGAAGCTTTCTTT.

The chain employs TRBV29-1 and TRBJ2-5; 7 positions agree with TRBD1. The end of the DNA is better explained by TRBJ2-7, so the J call may be wrong. This CDR3 is 12 amino acids long. Germline assignment: CDR1 SQVTM and CDR2 ANQGSEA. The DNA for the CDR3 is TGCAGCGTTCGGGACAGTTCCTACGAGCAGTACTTC. It encodes CSVRDSSYEQYF.

The chain employs TRBV7-9 and TRBJ1-1, with D unresolved. Per germline, CDR1 SEHNR and CDR2 FQNEAQ (reference sequence). V was clipped by 4 bases and J by 4 bases, with 13 bases between them. The CDR3 is made up of 14 amino acids. Here the CDR3 reads CASSSPSGVTEAFF. DNA for the CDR3: TGTGCCAGCAGCTCCCCCAGCGGTGTCACTGAAGCTTTCTTT.

The V and J genes are TRBV30 and TRBJ1-2; 10 bases match TRBD1. Germline V gives CDR1 GTSNPN, CDR2 SVGIG (reference sequence). The CDR3 contains 13 residues. V dropped 5 bases and J dropped 6; count of bases not matched to a gene: 6. The chain's CDR3 is CAWHRGTGDGYTF. In DNA, the CDR3 is TGTGCCTGGCACCGCGGGACAGGGGATGGCTACACCTTC.

The chain combines TRBV7-3 with TRBJ1-1, with D possibly matching TRBD1 (6 bases). The CDR3 runs to 13 residues. Per germline, CDR1 SGHTA and CDR2 FQGTGA. The V gene lost 1 base and the J gene lost 6 bases, with 9 bases spanning the gap. The CDR3 bases are TGTGCCAGCAGCTTAAGCAGGGGAGCTGAAGCTTTCTTT. Amino acid sequence: CASSLSRGAEAFF.

This clone was seen at least ten times. The chain joins TRBV27 to TRBJ2-7; TRBD1 aligns across 9 bases. V gave up 5 bases and J gave up 3 bases; unmatched junction bases: 5. The CDR3 runs to 14 residues. CDR1 and CDR2 (germline): MNHEY, SMNVEV (reference sequence). CDR3 bases: TGTGCCAGCAGTACACAGGGGGCAAACTACGAGCAGTACTTC. It translates to CASSTQGANYEQYF.

As to this clone: The junction departs from germline at one end; a sequencing error may be responsible. The chain combines TRBV15 with TRBJ1-1, with D possibly TRBD1 on 5 matching bases. Germline V CDR1 and CDR2: LNHNV, YYDKDF (reference sequence). The CDR3 length is 17 residues. This chain's CDR3 is CAPSRDPGGVGDTEAFF. Here the CDR3 DNA reads TGTGCCCCCAGCAGAGATCCCGGGGGGGTGGGGGACACTGAAGCTTTCTTT.

The rearrangement joins TRBV28 to TRBJ2-7; 12 bases agree with TRBD2. V shed 4 bases and J 3 bases; nucleotides not matched to a gene: 4. Germline V gene sequence: CDR1 MDHEN, CDR2 SYDVKM. CDR3 size: 15 residues. CDR3 in amino acids: CASSWTSGVLYEQYF. As DNA, the CDR3 is TGTGCCAGCAGTTGGACTAGCGGGGTGCTCTACGAGCAGTACTTC.

The chain carries TRBV9 and TRBJ2-6; the D is unclear. The CDR3 totals 15 residues. V dropped 2 bases and J dropped 3 bases, with 9 bases sitting between them. The germline gives CDR1 SGDLS, CDR2 YYNGEE. The CDR3 DNA sequence: TGTGCCAGCAGCGTTTCGGGTAATGGGGCCAACGTCCTGACTTTC. The encoded protein is CASSVSGNGANVLTF.

The CDR3 nucleotides are TGTGCCAGCAGTGGAGGGGGTTGGGAAGCTTTCTTT. This sequence encodes CASSGGGWEAFF. The chain carries TRBV2 and TRBJ1-1; D might be TRBD1 (6 bases). V was trimmed by 4 bases and J by 8 bases, leaving 11 bases between them. This CDR3 is built from 12 residues. Looked up from germline, CDR1 is SNHLY and CDR2 is FYNNEI.

The chain joins TRBV25-1 to TRBJ2-1; D is possibly TRBD2 (7 bases). This CDR3 has 16 residues. Germline V gene data show CDR1 as MGHDK and CDR2 as SYGVNS. V was shortened by 3 bases and J by 6 bases, with 18 bases between the two germline ends. In DNA form, the CDR3 reads TGTGCCAGCAGTGAGGCGGGGGCAAGGATAGTCAATGAGCAGTTCTTC. This encodes CASSEAGARIVNEQFF.

The chain links TRBV27 to TRBJ2-2, with D unclear. This CDR3 region has 13 residues. The germline V gene has CDR1 MNHEY and CDR2 SMNVEV (reference sequence). Trimming removed 5 bases at V and 6 bases at J, with 10 bases between. CDR3 amino acids: CASSQRLAGELFF. The CDR3 DNA reads TGTGCCAGCAGTCAACGGTTGGCCGGGGAGCTGTTTTTT.

The chain carries TRBV7-2 and TRBJ2-5, with D possibly being TRBD1 (6 bases). The DNA end is more similar to TRBJ2-7, so the J call may be wrong. CDR1 is SGHTA, CDR2 FQGNSA, per germline. This CDR3 is built from 12 residues. In DNA, the CDR3 is TGTGCCAGCAGACAGGGAACCTACGAGCAGTACTTC. Protein sequence: CASRQGTYEQYF.

The chain links TRBV6-5 to TRBJ1-5; 7 nucleotides align to TRBD1. V lost 2 bases, J lost 5 bases, and 3 bases stayed unmatched. Germline CDR1 MNHEY, CDR2 SVGAGI. The CDR3 covers 14 residues. In DNA, the CDR3 is TGTGCCAGCAGTTACACAGGGGAATATCAGCCCCAGCATTTT. This translates into CASSYTGEYQPQHF.

The rearrangement uses TRBV6-5 and TRBJ1-2; D might be TRBD1 (6 bases). Germline V CDR1 and CDR2: MNHEY, SVGAGI. Between the trimmed V and J ends, which lost 6 bases and 8 bases, there was a span of 22 bases. The CDR3 totals 15 residues. Here the CDR3 DNA reads TGTGCCAGCAGAGCCTCGACAGGACGGGGAGGGGGCTACACCTTC. This encodes CASRASTGRGGGYTF.

This clone was counted between two and nine times. The CDR3 spells CATLPGTAYNSPLHF. The DNA of the CDR3 is TGTGCCACCCTCCCCGGGACAGCGTATAATTCACCCCTCCACTTT. V usage is TRBV6-1 and J usage is TRBJ1-6, with 7 bases that match TRBD1. V was pared by 10 bases and J by 4 bases, with 10 bases of the junction left unmatched. Per germline, CDR1 MNHNS and CDR2 SASEGT. The CDR3 is 15 residues long.

The V call is TRBV2, the J call TRBJ1-2, with 9 bases that match TRBD1. J lost 8 bases, V lost 4 bases, and 5 bases had no gene match. The CDR3 sequence is 13 residues long. CDR1 is SNHLY, CDR2 FYNNEI, per germline. CDR3 sequence: CASSVTGGNGYTF. DNA of the CDR3: TGTGCCAGCAGTGTGACAGGGGGGAACGGCTACACCTTC.

The genes are TRBV6-1 and TRBJ1-5, with D perhaps TRBD1 (6 bases). From germline, CDR1 is MNHNS and CDR2 SASEGT. CDR3 size: 15 residues. V gave up 2 bases and J gave up 2 bases, with 10 bases separating them. The CDR3 region has the DNA TGTGCCAGCAGTGAAAATTGGACAGGCAATCAGCCCCAGCATTTT. It codes for CASSENWTGNQPQHF.

The chain carries TRBV7-2 and TRBJ1-1; TRBD1 matches 11 bases. Trimming at V came to 3 bases and at J to 3 bases, leaving 3 bases not matched to a gene. Germline V lookup: CDR1 SGHTA, CDR2 FQGNSA. This CDR3 spans 15 amino acids. The CDR3 region has the DNA TGTGCCAGCAGCTTGGACAGGGGGCTTGACACTGAAGCTTTCTTT. It is translated as CASSLDRGLDTEAFF.

The chain links TRBV9 to TRBJ2-5; tentatively, D is TRBD2 (7 bases). In germline, CDR1 is SGDLS, CDR2 YYNGEE. The ends were cut back, 3 bases at V and 2 bases at J, with 14 bases in the middle. This CDR3 comprises 15 residues. CDR3 protein: CASSGGGLAQETQYF. In nucleotides, the CDR3 is TGTGCCAGCAGCGGGGGGGGCTTGGCGCAAGAGACCCAGTACTTC.

The rearrangement links TRBV9 to TRBJ1-1; unclear D gene. Germline lookup yields CDR1 SGDLS and CDR2 YYNGEE. The V gene lost 4 bases and the J gene lost 1 base, with 23 bases spanning the gap. The CDR3 extends over 18 amino acids. The CDR3 region is CASSSFAGINKGNTEAFF. The CDR3 nucleotides read TGTGCCAGCAGCAGCTTCGCAGGAATCAATAAAGGGAACACTGAAGCTTTCTTT.

The chain carries TRBV6-5 and TRBJ2-5, with 8 bases matching TRBD2. This CDR3 comprises 13 residues. Germline CDR1 reads MNHEY; CDR2 reads SVGAGI. Trimming took 5 bases from V and 3 from J; bases not matched to a gene: 2. The DNA for the CDR3 is TGTGCCAGCAGTGTACTAGCGGAAGAGACCCAGTACTTC. Amino acid sequence: CASSVLAEETQYF.

V usage is TRBV9 and J usage is TRBJ1-4, with D possibly TRBD1 on 5 matching bases. Germline V lookup: CDR1 SGDLS, CDR2 YYNGEE. The length of the CDR3 is 15 residues. V was shortened by 2 bases and J by 2 bases, with 10 bases between the two germline ends. CDR3 region: CASSVKGLTNEKLFF. CDR3 nucleotides: TGTGCCAGCAGCGTCAAGGGGCTGACTAATGAAAAACTGTTTTTT.

As regards this clone: An end of the junction does not agree with germline; a read error may underlie this. The chain uses TRBV4-1 and TRBJ2-6, with 15 nucleotides matching TRBD2. CDR3 length equals 19 residues. Germline V CDR1 and CDR2: MGHRA, YSYEKL. CDR3 nucleotides: TGCGCCAGCAGCCGAGGGACTAGCGGGGGGTTCTCTGGGGCCAACGGCCTGACTTTC. Amino acids: CASSRGTSGGFSGANGLTF.

Points on this clone: Additional DNA sequences in this sample encode the identical CDR3. V usage is TRBV10-3 and J usage is TRBJ1-5; tentative D call: TRBD1 (6 bases). CDR3 length: 13 residues. CDR1 is ENHRY and CDR2 is SYGVKD in the germline V gene. The V end lost 6 bases, the J end lost 3 bases, and 9 bases lay between the germline ends. The CDR3 spells CAISGQSNQPQHF. In DNA form, the CDR3 reads TGTGCCATCAGCGGACAGTCCAATCAGCCCCAGCATTTT.

V and J are TRBV7-2 and TRBJ2-1, with 9 bases matching TRBD1. CDR1 SGHTA and CDR2 FQGNSA come from the germline V gene. Trimming took 5 bases from V and 12 from J; bases not matched to a gene: 2. This CDR3 spans 11 amino acids. CDR3 residues: CASSPGQGQFF. The CDR3 coding sequence is TGTGCCAGCAGCCCGGGACAGGGGCAGTTCTTC.

The CDR3 spells CASSEAAGGGAFF. In DNA, the CDR3 is TGTGCCAGCAGTGAAGCAGCTGGCGGCGGAGCTTTCTTT. This chain joins TRBV6-1 and TRBJ1-1; D ambiguous. Germline V gene data show CDR1 as MNHNS and CDR2 as SASEGT. The CDR3 loop spans 13 amino acids. Trimming stripped 0 bases from V and 10 bases from J, with 12 bases between.

The chain recombines TRBV23-1 with TRBJ2-7, with D perhaps matching TRBD2 (5 bases). TRBV23-1 is an ORF, and what it does is uncertain. The CDR3 has 15 amino acids. Trimming shortened V by 8 bases and J by 5 bases, and 22 bases separated the two germline ends. This CDR3 reads CASGGDKEENHEQYF. CDR3 DNA sequence: TGCGCCAGCGGAGGAGACAAGGAGGAAAACCACGAGCAGTACTTC.